The 15 T cell receptor beta chains listed next were all sequenced from one sample in a study of cytomegalovirus exposure and HLA in healthy donors. Clones were read by immunoSEQ multiplex PCR, and TCRdb kept only the in-frame ones, dropping some. There are about 200,000 clones in the sample; around four fifths occur only once, and 4.5% to 7% lies in the top ten. Material for sequencing was PBMCs. Receptors were obtained from a woman aged 18-29 years in good health and CMV-seronegative.

The V and J genes are TRBV6-6 and TRBJ1-5, with TRBD1 as a possible D gene (6 bases). The V end lost 4 bases, the J end lost 1 base, and 14 bases lay between the germline ends. CDR3 length: 16 residues. Germline values: CDR1 MNHNY, CDR2 SVGAGI (reference sequence). CDR3 residues: CASSWQGRRSNQPQHF. The CDR3 bases are TGTGCCAGCAGTTGGCAGGGGAGAAGAAGCAATCAGCCCCAGCATTTT.

This chain joins TRBV2 and TRBJ2-7; 8 nucleotides match TRBD2. The CDR3 has 14 amino acids. The J segment lost 6 bases and the V segment lost 2 bases, leaving 6 bases of the junction unmatched. CDR1 SNHLY and CDR2 FYNNEI come from the germline V gene. The CDR3 DNA is TGTGCCAGCAGTGAACCGGGGGGGCGCTCCGAGCAGTACTTC. Residues: CASSEPGGRSEQYF.

This CDR3 is CASSFLDRGGGYTF. The CDR3 nucleotides read TGTGCCAGCAGTTTTTTAGACAGGGGAGGTGGCTACACCTTC. The chain carries TRBV27 and TRBJ1-2; 8 nucleotides align to TRBD1. Germline assignment: CDR1 MNHEY and CDR2 SMNVEV (reference sequence). The V segment lost 3 bases and the J segment 7 bases; nucleotides outside the gene matches: 7. CDR3 length equals 14 residues.

The chain recombines TRBV29-1 with TRBJ1-3; D is uncertain. The CDR3 is 14 amino acids. Germline values: CDR1 SQVTM, CDR2 ANQGSEA. Here the CDR3 DNA reads TGCGGCGGCTCTGAAGAGATCTCTGGAAACACCATATATTTT. Protein sequence: CGGSEEISGNTIYF.

The chain uses TRBV4-1 and TRBJ1-1; D gene uncertain. The CDR3 covers 16 residues. CDR1 is MGHRA and CDR2 is YSYEKL in the germline V gene. V was shortened by 2 bases and J by 5 bases, with 18 bases between the two germline ends. CDR3 loop: CASSQNIQTWRTEAFF. Here the CDR3 DNA reads TGCGCCAGCAGCCAAAATATTCAGACCTGGAGGACTGAAGCTTTCTTT.

The V and J genes are TRBV5-1 and TRBJ1-5, with D hard to call. The CDR3 is made up of 14 amino acids. Trimming took 4 bases from V and 0 from J, leaving 8 bases between them. Germline loops: CDR1 SGHRS, CDR2 YFSETQ. In DNA, the CDR3 is TGCGCCAGCAGCCCGGACGATAGCAATCAGCCCCAGCATTTT. This translates into CASSPDDSNQPQHF. The variable domain in full, completed from reference TRBV5-1 and TRBJ1-5, reads KAGVTQTPRYLIKTRGQQVTLSCSPISGHRSVSWYQQTPGQGLQFLFEYFSETQRNKGNFPGRFSGRQFSNSRSEMNVSTLELGDSALYLCASSPDDSNQPQHFGDGTRLSIL.

This clone was detected a few times. The V and J genes are TRBV18 and TRBJ2-5; D ambiguous. Germline values: CDR1 KGHSH, CDR2 LQKENI. This CDR3 comprises 12 residues. The ends were cut back, 3 bases at V and 2 bases at J, with 4 bases in the middle. The CDR3 sequence is CASSPNQETQYF. Written as DNA, the CDR3 is TGTGCCAGCTCACCGAATCAAGAGACCCAGTACTTC.

The V and J genes are TRBV25-1 and TRBJ2-7; the D is unclear. The germline V gene encodes CDR1 MGHDK and CDR2 SYGVNS. V was pared by 1 base and J by 2 bases, with 12 bases between. The CDR3 is 15 residues long. CDR3 DNA sequence: TGTGCCAGCAGTGAATTAGGCAGGACCCCCTACGAGCAGTACTTC. It specifies CASSELGRTPYEQYF.

The CDR3: CASRVETQYF. CDR3 DNA sequence: TGTGCCAGCAGAGTAGAGACCCAGTACTTC. The chain recombines TRBV2 with TRBJ2-5; no reliable D call. Trimming took off 6 bases at V and 4 bases at J, with 3 bases between the two ends. Germline V gene data show CDR1 as SNHLY and CDR2 as FYNNEI. This CDR3 contains 10 residues.

V usage is TRBV6-7 and J usage is TRBJ2-7; D unresolved. TRBV6-7 is classed as an ORF, of uncertain function. The CDR3 length is 14 residues. V lost 6 bases and J lost 2, with 14 bases in between. The CDR3 here is CASRRTDPAYEQYF. The CDR3, as DNA: TGTGCCAGCAGGCGGACGGACCCTGCCTACGAGCAGTACTTC.

V usage is TRBV30 and J usage is TRBJ2-1; 9 bases align to TRBD2. Per germline, CDR1 GTSNPN and CDR2 SVGIG (reference sequence). V lost 1 base to trimming and J lost 6 bases; unmatched junction nucleotides: 4. This CDR3 is built from 14 residues. The CDR3 is CAWSGVAGANEQFF. Here the CDR3 DNA reads TGTGCCTGGAGTGGGGTAGCGGGAGCCAATGAGCAGTTCTTC.

The V and J genes are TRBV9 and TRBJ1-4; 9 bases agree with TRBD1. The trim removed 4 bases at V and 7 bases at J, leaving 2 bases unmatched. Looked up from germline, CDR1 is SGDLS and CDR2 is YYNGEE. This CDR3 region has 13 residues. The CDR3 loop is CASSRTGAEKLFF. The CDR3, as DNA: TGTGCCAGCAGCCGGACAGGGGCTGAAAAACTGTTTTTT.

The chain joins TRBV6-1 to TRBJ1-2; D remains ambiguous. The CDR3 sequence is 11 residues long. Trimming cost V 1 base and J 13 bases, with 10 bases left between them. Looked up from germline, CDR1 is MNHNS and CDR2 is SASEGT. Here the CDR3 DNA reads TGTGCCAGCAGTGAAGGCCTACAACGCACCTTC. It encodes CASSEGLQRTF.

The V and J genes are TRBV29-1 and TRBJ2-7; no reliable D call. The CDR3 runs to 11 residues. V dropped 0 bases and J dropped 4 bases, with 4 bases sitting between them. CDR1 SQVTM and CDR2 ANQGSEA come from the germline V gene. The CDR3 bases are TGCAGCGTTGAAGAGGCATACGAGCAGTACTTC. Residues: CSVEEAYEQYF.

The rearrangement joins TRBV6-1 to TRBJ2-3; D call uncertain. V was shortened by 2 bases and J by 2 bases, with 5 bases between the two germline ends. CDR3 length equals 13 residues. Per germline, CDR1 MNHNS and CDR2 SASEGT. Here the CDR3 DNA reads TGTGCCAGCAGTGAACTACCCACAGATACGCAGTATTTT. Its protein is CASSELPTDTQYF.